This T cell receptor (beta chain) is drawn from a study of blood T cell repertoires in COVID-19. Overall study context: Acute-phase and convalescent COVID-19 samples originated in the United States, Italy and Spain. Sources were T cells, B-cell-depleted T cells, or PBMCs; the material itself was cDNA or gDNA.

This CDR3 contains 13 residues. The J segment lost 7 bases and the V segment lost 5 bases, leaving 4 bases of the junction unmatched. Germline V gene data show CDR1 as MGHRA and CDR2 as YSYEKL. Per the study methods: Reference gene primer amplification in the assay estimated nucleated cell counts. Measured with immunoSEQ multiplex PCR; TCRdb has only the in-frame clones, and not every one. That table supplies the V and J calls and clone size; D and trimming were determined from the DNA. The sample contains approximately 110,000 clones, 85% of which appear only once. The sequenced material came from peripheral blood. The chain recombines TRBV4-1 with TRBJ2-2, with 7 bases aligning to TRBD1. The clonotype comes from a man in his fifties or sixties with acute or convalescent COVID-19. The CDR3 protein is CASSFYRGGELFF. The CDR3 coding sequence is TGCGCCAGCAGCTTCTACAGGGGCGGGGAGCTGTTTTTT.